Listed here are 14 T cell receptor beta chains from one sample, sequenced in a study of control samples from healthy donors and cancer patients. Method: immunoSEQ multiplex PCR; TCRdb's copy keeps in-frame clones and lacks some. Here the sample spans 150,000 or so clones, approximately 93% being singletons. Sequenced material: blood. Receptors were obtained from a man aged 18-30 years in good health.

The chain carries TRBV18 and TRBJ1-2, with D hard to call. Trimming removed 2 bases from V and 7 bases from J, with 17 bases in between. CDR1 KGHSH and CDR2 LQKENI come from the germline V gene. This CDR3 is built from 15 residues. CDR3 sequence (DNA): TGTGCCAGCTCACCAGAGTCCTCCCCCTTCGGTGGCTACACCTTC. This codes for CASSPESSPFGGYTF.

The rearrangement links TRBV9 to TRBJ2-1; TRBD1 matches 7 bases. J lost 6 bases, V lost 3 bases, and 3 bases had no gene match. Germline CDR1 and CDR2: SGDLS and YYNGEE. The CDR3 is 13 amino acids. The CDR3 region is CASSADRVNEQFF. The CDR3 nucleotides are TGTGCCAGCAGCGCTGACAGGGTCAATGAGCAGTTCTTC.

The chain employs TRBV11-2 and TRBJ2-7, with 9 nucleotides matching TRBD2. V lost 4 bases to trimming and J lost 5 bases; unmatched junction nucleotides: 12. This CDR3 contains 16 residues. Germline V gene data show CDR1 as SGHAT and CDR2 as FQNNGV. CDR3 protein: CASSSKGVAGVHEQYF. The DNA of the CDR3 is TGTGCCAGCAGCTCGAAAGGAGTAGCGGGAGTCCACGAGCAGTACTTC.

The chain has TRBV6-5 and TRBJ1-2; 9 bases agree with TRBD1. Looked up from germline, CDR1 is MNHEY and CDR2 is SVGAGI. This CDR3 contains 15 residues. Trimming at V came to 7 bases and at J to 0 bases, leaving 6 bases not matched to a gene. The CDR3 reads CASTKRQGANYGYTF. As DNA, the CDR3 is TGTGCCAGCACCAAAAGACAGGGGGCTAACTATGGCTACACCTTC.

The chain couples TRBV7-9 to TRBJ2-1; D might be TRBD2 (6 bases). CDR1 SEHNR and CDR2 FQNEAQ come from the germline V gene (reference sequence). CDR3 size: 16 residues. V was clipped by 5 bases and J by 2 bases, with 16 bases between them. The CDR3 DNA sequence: TGTGCCAGCAGCATAAGCGGGTCGGGAACCTACAATGAGCAGTTCTTC. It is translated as CASSISGSGTYNEQFF.

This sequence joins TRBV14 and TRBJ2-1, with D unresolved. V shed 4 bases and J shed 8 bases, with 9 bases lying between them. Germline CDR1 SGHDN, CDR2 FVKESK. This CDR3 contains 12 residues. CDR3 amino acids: CASSLVGHEQFF. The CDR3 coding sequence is TGTGCCAGCAGCCTGGTGGGCCATGAGCAGTTCTTC.

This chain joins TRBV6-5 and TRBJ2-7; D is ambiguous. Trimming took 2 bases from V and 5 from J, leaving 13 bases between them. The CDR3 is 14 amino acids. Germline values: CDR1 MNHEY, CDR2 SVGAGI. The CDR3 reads CASSYGPDPNEQYF. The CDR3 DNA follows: TGTGCCAGCAGTTACGGGCCGGACCCGAACGAGCAGTACTTC.

CDR3 residues: CAWSLTGGIYEQYF. The CDR3 DNA reads TGTGCCTGGAGTTTGACAGGGGGCATTTACGAGCAGTACTTC. The V gene is TRBV30, the J gene TRBJ2-7; 10 bases fit TRBD1. From germline, CDR1 is GTSNPN and CDR2 SVGIG (reference sequence). This CDR3 region has 14 residues. V lost 2 bases to trimming and J lost 4 bases; unmatched junction nucleotides: 5.

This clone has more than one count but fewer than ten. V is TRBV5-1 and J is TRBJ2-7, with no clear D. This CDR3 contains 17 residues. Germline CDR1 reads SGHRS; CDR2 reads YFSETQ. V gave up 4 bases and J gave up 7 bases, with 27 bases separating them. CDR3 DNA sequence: TGCGCCAGCAGCCTCCAACCCCCGACACCCGGAGCGTCTGAGCAGTACTTC. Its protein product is CASSLQPPTPGASEQYF. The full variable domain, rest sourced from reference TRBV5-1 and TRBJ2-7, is KAGVTQTPRYLIKTRGQQVTLSCSPISGHRSVSWYQQTPGQGLQFLFEYFSETQRNKGNFPGRFSGRQFSNSRSEMNVSTLELGDSALYLCASSLQPPTPGASEQYFGPGTRLTVT.

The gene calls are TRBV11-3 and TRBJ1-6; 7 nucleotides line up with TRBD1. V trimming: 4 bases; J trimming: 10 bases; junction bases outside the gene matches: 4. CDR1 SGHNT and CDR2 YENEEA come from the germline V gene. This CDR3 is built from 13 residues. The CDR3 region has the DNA TGTGCCAGCAGCTCTGACAGGGACTCACCCCTCCACTTT. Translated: CASSSDRDSPLHF.

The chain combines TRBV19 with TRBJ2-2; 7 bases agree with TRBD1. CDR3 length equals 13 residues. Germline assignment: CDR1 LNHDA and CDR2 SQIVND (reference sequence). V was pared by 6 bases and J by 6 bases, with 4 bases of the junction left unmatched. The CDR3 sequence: CASSFQGAGELFF. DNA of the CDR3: TGTGCCAGTAGCTTTCAGGGGGCCGGGGAGCTGTTTTTT.

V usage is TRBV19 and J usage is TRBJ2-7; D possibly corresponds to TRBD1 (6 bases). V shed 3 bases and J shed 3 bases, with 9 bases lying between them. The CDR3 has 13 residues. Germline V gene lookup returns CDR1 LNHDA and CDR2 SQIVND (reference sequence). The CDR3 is CASSMGALYEQYF. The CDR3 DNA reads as TGTGCCAGTAGTATGGGGGCTCTCTACGAGCAGTACTTC.

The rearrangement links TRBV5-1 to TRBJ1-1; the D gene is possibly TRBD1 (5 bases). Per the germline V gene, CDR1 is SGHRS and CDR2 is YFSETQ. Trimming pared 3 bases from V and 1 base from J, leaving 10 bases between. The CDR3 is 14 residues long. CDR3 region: CASSYGHRNTEAFF. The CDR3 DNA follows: TGCGCCAGCAGCTACGGACACAGGAACACTGAAGCTTTCTTT.

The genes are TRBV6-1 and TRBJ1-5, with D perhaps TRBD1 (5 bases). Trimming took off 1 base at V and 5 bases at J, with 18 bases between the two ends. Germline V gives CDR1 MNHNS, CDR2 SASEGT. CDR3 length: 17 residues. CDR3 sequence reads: CASSEVTGAVGHQPQHF. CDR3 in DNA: TGTGCCAGCAGTGAAGTAACCGGAGCAGTGGGACATCAGCCCCAGCATTTT.